Sequencing of this T cell receptor (beta chain) was carried out in a study of technical replicates of blood from several donors. This CDR3 comprises 14 residues. The V and J ends lost 1 base and 2 bases respectively, with 9 bases between them. From germline, CDR1 is MGHDK and CDR2 SYGVNS. Libraries were prepared by immunoSEQ multiplex PCR; TCRdb keeps only in-frame clonotypes and omits some of them. Of about 72,000 clones in the sample, roughly 92% were seen once. J is TRBJ2-7 and V is TRBV25-1, with D possibly TRBD1 on 5 matching bases. Source material: T cells isolated from PBMCs. The clonotype comes from a human donor in good health. This CDR3 reads CASSELGDAYEQYF. In DNA, the CDR3 is TGTGCCAGCAGTGAATTAGGGGATGCCTACGAGCAGTACTTC.